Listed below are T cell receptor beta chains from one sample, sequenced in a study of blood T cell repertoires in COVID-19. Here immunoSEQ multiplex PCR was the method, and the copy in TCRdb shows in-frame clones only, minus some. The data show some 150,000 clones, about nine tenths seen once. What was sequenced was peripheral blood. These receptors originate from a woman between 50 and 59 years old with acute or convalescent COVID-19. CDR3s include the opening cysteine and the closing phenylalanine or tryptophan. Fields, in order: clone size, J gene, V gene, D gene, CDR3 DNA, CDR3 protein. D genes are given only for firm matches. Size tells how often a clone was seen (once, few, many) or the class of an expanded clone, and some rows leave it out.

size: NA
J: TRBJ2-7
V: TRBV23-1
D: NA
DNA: TGCGCCAGCAGTCAAAGAGTAACAGTGAGCTCCTACGAGCAGTACTTC
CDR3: CASSQRVTVSSYEQYF

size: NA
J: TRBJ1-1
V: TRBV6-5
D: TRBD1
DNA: TGTGCCAGCAGGCTGACAGGGGGGGGAACTGAAGCTTTCTTT
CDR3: CASRLTGGGTEAFF

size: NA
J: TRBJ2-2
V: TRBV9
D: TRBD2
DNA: TGTGCCAGCAGCGGTTCAGGGGGGACTAGCGCCACCGGGGAGCTGTTTTTT
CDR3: CASSGSGGTSATGELFF

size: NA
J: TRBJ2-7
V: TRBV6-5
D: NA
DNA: TGTGCCAGCAGCCGACAGCGAGCCTACGAGCAGTACTTC
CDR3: CASSRQRAYEQYF

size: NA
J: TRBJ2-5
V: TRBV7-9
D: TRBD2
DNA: TGTGCCAGCAGCTTAAGGAATCTAGCGGGCCAAGAGACCCAGTACTTC
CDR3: CASSLRNLAGQETQYF

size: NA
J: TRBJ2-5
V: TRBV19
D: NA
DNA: TGTGCCAGTAGTAGGGGGAGGTTCCAAGAGACCCAGTACTTC
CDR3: CASSRGRFQETQYF

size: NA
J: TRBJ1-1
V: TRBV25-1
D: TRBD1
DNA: TGTGCCAGCACTGGGACAGACGAAGCTTTCTTT
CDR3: CASTGTDEAFF

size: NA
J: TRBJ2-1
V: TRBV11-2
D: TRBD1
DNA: TGTGCCAGCAGCTTAACGTTGGGACAGGGAATCGAGGGCTTCAATGAGCAGTTCTTC
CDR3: CASSLTLGQGIEGFNEQFF

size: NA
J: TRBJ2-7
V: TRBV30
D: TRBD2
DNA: TGTGCCTGGAGTGTAAGGACTAGCGGCTACGAGCAGTACTTC
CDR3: CAWSVRTSGYEQYF

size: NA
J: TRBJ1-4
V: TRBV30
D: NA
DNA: TGTGCCTGGAGTGTCGGGGGGGCCCTTGAAAAACTGTTTTTT
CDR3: CAWSVGGALEKLFF

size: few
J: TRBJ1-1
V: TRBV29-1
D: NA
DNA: TGCAGCGTTGGACAGGACCTCGGAACCCTCACTGAAGCTTTCTTT
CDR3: CSVGQDLGTLTEAFF

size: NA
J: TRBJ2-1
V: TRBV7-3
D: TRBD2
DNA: TGTGCCAGCAGCGCACTAGCGGGAGCAGGTAATGAGCAGTTCTTC
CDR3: CASSALAGAGNEQFF

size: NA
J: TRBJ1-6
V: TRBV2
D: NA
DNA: TGTGCCAGCATTCAACAGGGCTCACCCCTCCACTTT
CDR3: CASIQQGSPLHF

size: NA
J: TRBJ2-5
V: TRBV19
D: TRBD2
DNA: TGTGCCAGTAGTATAGATCAGACTAGCGGGATGGAGACCCAGTACTTC
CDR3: CASSIDQTSGMETQYF

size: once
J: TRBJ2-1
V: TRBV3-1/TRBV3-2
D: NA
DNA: TGTGCCAGCAGCCCCACGACAGGGACTAGATACAATGAGCAGTTCTTC
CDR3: CASSPTTGTRYNEQFF

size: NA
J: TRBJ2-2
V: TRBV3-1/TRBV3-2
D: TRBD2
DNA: TGTGCCAGCAGCAGTCTAGCGGGGGGGCCGGGCACCGGGGAGCTGTTTTTT
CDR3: CASSSLAGGPGTGELFF

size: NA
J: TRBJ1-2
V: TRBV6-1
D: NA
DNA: TGTGCCAGCAGTGAAGAGGAGGGGTACTATGGCTACACCTTC
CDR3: CASSEEEGYYGYTF

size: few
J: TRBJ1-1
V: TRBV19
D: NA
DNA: TGTGCCAGTAGTGGGACAACTAACACTGAAGCTTTCTTT
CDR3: CASSGTTNTEAFF

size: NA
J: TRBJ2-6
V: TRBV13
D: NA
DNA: TGTGCCAGCAGCCTGGCGTGGAGTCGGGACGTCCTGACTTTC
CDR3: CASSLAWSRDVLTF

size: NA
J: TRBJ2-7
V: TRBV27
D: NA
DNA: TGTGCCAGCAGCCTTACTAGCCCCCACGAGCAGTACTTC
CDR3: CASSLTSPHEQYF

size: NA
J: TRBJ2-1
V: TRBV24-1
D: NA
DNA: TGTGCCACCAGTGCCCAGGGGGGAGGTAATGAGCAGTTCTTC
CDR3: CATSAQGGGNEQFF

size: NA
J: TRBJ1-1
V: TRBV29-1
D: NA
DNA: TGCAGCGTTGAAGAAGCGATGAACACTGAAGCTTTCTTT
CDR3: CSVEEAMNTEAFF

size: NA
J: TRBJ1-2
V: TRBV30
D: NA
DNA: TGTGCCTGGAGCGCCGGGGGGAGTGGCTACACCTTC
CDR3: CAWSAGGSGYTF

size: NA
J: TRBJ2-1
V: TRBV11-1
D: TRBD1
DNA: TGTGCCAGCAGAACCGGGACAGGGGTATACAATGAGCAGTTCTTC
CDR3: CASRTGTGVYNEQFF

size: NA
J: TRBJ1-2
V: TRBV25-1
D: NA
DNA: TGTGCCAGCAGTGAATGGGGGACAAGTACCTATGGCTACACCTTC
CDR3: CASSEWGTSTYGYTF

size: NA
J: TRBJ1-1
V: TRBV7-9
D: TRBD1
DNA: TGTGCCAGCAGCTTAGTGGCGGGGACAGCCCCGGAAGCTTTCTTT
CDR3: CASSLVAGTAPEAFF

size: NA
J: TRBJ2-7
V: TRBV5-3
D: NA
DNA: TGTGCCGGTAAGACAGGCGAGGGCCTCGAGCAGTACTTC
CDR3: CAGKTGEGLEQYF

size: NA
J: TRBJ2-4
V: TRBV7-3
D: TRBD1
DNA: TGTGCCAGCAGCTTACCCGACAGGGGGAACATTCAGTACTTC
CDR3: CASSLPDRGNIQYF

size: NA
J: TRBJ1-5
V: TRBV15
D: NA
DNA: TGTGCCACCAGCTTCTTGGGAGGGCAGCCCCAGCATTTT
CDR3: CATSFLGGQPQHF

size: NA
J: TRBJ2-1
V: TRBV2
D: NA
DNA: TGTGCCAGGGAACGGCGGGCCACTGAGCAGTTCTTC
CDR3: CARERRATEQFF

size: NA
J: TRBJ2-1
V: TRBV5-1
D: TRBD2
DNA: TGCGCCAGCAGCTTGCGGGGTGGGGAGGGCTACAATGAGCAGTTCTTC
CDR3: CASSLRGGEGYNEQFF

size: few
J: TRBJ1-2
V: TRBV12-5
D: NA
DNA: TGTGCTAGTGGTTTGCCCCGACTATACAATGGCTACACCTTC
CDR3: CASGLPRLYNGYTF

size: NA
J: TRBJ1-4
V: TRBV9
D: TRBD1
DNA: TGTGCCAGCAGCGTCTATCCTCAGGGGGCTAATGAAAAACTGTTTTTT
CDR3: CASSVYPQGANEKLFF

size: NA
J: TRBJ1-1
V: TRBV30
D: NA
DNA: TGTGCCTGGAGTGAGGGGCGATCGAACACTGAAGCTTTCTTT
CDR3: CAWSEGRSNTEAFF

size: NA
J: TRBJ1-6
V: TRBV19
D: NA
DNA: TGTGCCAGTAGTCACCGAGGAGCGGCAAATTCACCCCTCCACTTT
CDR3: CASSHRGAANSPLHF

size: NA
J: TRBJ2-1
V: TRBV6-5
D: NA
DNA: TGTGCCAGCAGTCCCCGACTAGGCTCCTACAATGAGCAGTTCTTC
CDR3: CASSPRLGSYNEQFF

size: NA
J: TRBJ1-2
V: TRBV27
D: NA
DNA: TGTGCCAGCAGTTTAACCCCCAGGAACTATGGCTACACCTTC
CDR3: CASSLTPRNYGYTF

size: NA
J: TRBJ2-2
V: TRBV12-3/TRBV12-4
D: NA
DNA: TGTGCCAGCAGGTTCACGAACACCGGGGAGCTGTTTTTT
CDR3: CASRFTNTGELFF

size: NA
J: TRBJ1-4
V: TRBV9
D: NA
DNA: TGTGCCAGCAGCCCCCAGGGGACTAATGAAAAACTGTTTTTT
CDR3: CASSPQGTNEKLFF

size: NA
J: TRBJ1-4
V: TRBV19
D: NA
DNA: TGTGCCAGTAGTTATCGGGGGGGCTTTGGTGAAAAACTGTTTTTT
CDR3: CASSYRGGFGEKLFF

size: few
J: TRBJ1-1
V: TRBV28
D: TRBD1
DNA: TGTGCCAGCAGTAGAATTAGACAGGGAAGTTGGGAGAACACTGAAGCTTTCTTT
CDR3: CASSRIRQGSWENTEAFF

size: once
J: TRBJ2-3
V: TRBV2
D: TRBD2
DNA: TGTGCCAGCAGTGAACCACTAGCGGGAGGGGCTGATACGCAGTATTTT
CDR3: CASSEPLAGGADTQYF

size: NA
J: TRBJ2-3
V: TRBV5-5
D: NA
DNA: TGTGCCAGCAGCTTGGCCCTAGGGCAGGGGACAGATACGCAGTATTTT
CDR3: CASSLALGQGTDTQYF

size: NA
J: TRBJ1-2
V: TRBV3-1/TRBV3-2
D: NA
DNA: TGTGCCAGCAGCCAAGATCTAGGAGCACGGTCCTATGGCTACACCTTC
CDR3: CASSQDLGARSYGYTF

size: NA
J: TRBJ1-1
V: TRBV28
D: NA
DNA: TGTGCCAGCAGTTTGTTTGATGGGCCTGAAGCTTTCTTT
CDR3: CASSLFDGPEAFF

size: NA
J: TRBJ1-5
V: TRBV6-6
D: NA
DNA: TGTGCCAGCACCCCTTACGGGGGCAATCAGCCCCAGCATTTT
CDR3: CASTPYGGNQPQHF

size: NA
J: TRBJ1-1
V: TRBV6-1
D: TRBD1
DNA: TGTGCCAGCAGTGAAATGGCCAGGGGGGAGCGGGCTTTCTTT
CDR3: CASSEMARGERAFF

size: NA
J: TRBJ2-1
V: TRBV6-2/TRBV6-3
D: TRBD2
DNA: TGTGCCAGCAGTTACCCCTTTTTACGGGAGGGTGACTACAATGAGCAGTTCTTC
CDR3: CASSYPFLREGDYNEQFF

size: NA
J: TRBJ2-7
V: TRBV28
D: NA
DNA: TGTGCCAGCAAAGGGGGGGCGGGCTTCTACGAGCAGTACTTC
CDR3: CASKGGAGFYEQYF

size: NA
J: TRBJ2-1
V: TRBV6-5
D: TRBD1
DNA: TGTGCCAGCAGTTCTCCTAGGACAGGGTTCAATGAGCAGTTCTTC
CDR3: CASSSPRTGFNEQFF

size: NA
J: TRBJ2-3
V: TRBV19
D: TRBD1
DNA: TGTGCCAGTAGTATAGTCGACAGGGGACAGCAGTATTTT
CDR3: CASSIVDRGQQYF

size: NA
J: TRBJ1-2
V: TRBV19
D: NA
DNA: TGTGCCAGTAGTATAGTTGGAGGGTCTAACTATGGCTACACCTTC
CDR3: CASSIVGGSNYGYTF

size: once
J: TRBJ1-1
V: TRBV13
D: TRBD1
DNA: TGTGCCAGCAGCTTAGTATATCAGGGGGACACTGAAGCTTTCTTT
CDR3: CASSLVYQGDTEAFF

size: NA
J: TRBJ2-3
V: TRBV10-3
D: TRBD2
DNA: TGTGCCATCACCGGGACTAGCGGGGGCACAGATACGCAGTATTTT
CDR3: CAITGTSGGTDTQYF

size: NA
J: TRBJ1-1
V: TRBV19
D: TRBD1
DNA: TGTGCCAGCAGGACAGGGGGGACTGAAGCTTTCTTT
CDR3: CASRTGGTEAFF